This T cell receptor beta chain was captured by sequencing in a study of blood T cell repertoires in COVID-19. Study at large: Acute-phase and convalescent COVID-19 samples originated in the United States, Italy and Spain. PBMCs, B-cell-depleted T cells, or T cells were the source of the cDNA or gDNA that made up the material.

Germline CDR1 and CDR2: LNHNV and YYDKDF (reference sequence). There are 17 residues in the CDR3. J gave up 3 bases and V 1 base, and 9 bases lay outside the gene matches. As originally analysed: Cell counts per sample came from amplifying reference gene primers. Sequenced by immunoSEQ multiplex PCR; TCRdb stores in-frame clones only, minus some. From that table come the V and J calls and clone size; the DNA was used to work out D and trimming. Of hundreds of thousands of clones in the sample, 87% were seen once. This sequence was found in a woman between 40 and 50 years old who had recovered from COVID-19. The sample comprised peripheral blood. The rearrangement joins TRBV15 to TRBJ1-5; the match to TRBD1 covers 7 bases. The CDR3 sequence is CATSRVLRQGDNQPQHF. DNA of the CDR3: TGTGCCACCAGCAGAGTGTTGCGTCAGGGGGACAATCAGCCCCAGCATTTT.